This T cell receptor beta chain was found in a study of shared clonotypes between healthy human individuals. V dropped 4 bases and J dropped 4 bases, with 26 bases sitting between them. The CDR3 is 20 residues long. Germline CDR1 MDHEN, CDR2 SYDVKM. At least ten counts were recorded for this clone. Method: immunoSEQ multiplex PCR; TCRdb's copy keeps in-frame clones and lacks some. The sample shows 190,000 or so clones, around 63% of them seen only once. This rearrangement joins TRBV28 to TRBJ2-6; a weak D match, TRBD1 (5 bases). This TCR was recovered from a man aged 25-45 years in good health. Sample: memory CD4+ T cells sorted from blood. Subset of the sample: CD45RA-negative fraction. The CDR3 region is CASSSTTRVRALSGANVLTF. CDR3 in DNA: TGTGCCAGCAGTTCGACGACCAGGGTTAGGGCGCTGTCCGGGGCCAACGTCCTGACTTTC. Full variable domain (outside the CDR3, taken from reference TRBV28 and TRBJ2-6): DVKVTQSSRYLVKRTGEKVFLECVQDMDHENMFWYRQDPGLGLRLIYFSYDVKMKEKGDIPEGYSVSREKKERFSLILESASTNQTSMYLCASSSTTRVRALSGANVLTFGAGSRLTVL.